This T cell receptor (beta chain) was retrieved from a study of tumor-infiltrating lymphocytes in glioblastoma multiforme. The study, taken as a whole, reports: The TCR and somatic mutation analysis included just one glioblastoma patient. Detected clone frequencies may not reflect cell counts, being RNA-based.

The CDR3 has 14 residues. About this clonotype itself: Its cognate antigen is unknown. Relative to the germline gene, one junction end is altered; a read error may explain this.

TCR beta libraries were built from RNA through three nested multiplex PCR rounds using modified ARM-PCR. These TCRB libraries lack any described unique molecular identifiers. TCRdb re-called the multiplex PCR reads with MiXCR, one entry per CDR3 protein. The top ten clones hold around a third of a sample with 13,000 or so distinct CDR3 sequences, 64% of them seen once. This TCR derives from a male donor with glioblastoma. The chain recombines TRBV12-3 or TRBV12-4 with TRBJ1-2; the D gene is possibly TRBD1 (6 bases). Source material: brain tumor tissue. CDR3 DNA sequence: TGTGCCAGCGGTTTAGTCGGGGGCCGCTATGGCTGTACCTTC. Amino acid sequence: CASGLVGGRYGCTF.